This section outlines one TCR beta chain sequence together with its context. The entry originates in a study of T-cell memory formation after mild COVID-19. The TCR alpha and TCR beta cDNA libraries, bearing sample barcodes and UMIs, were generated by 5'RACE using constant-segment primers. MiXCR, applied by TCRdb to the 5' RACE reads, yields one record per CDR3 protein. The repertoire holds about 430,000 distinct CDR3 sequences, with roughly 24% as singletons. The germline gives CDR1 SGHNT, CDR2 YENEEA. The V end was cut by 0 bases, the J end by 0 bases, with 15 bases between. The CDR3 loop spans 17 amino acids.

The clonotype was recovered from an adult woman who had mild COVID-19 (a few samples of this study predate the infection). Cell type and time point are not known. Sequenced: PBMCs or a T cell subset sorted from them (not recorded which). V usage is TRBV11-3 and J usage is TRBJ2-7, with D tentatively TRBD1 (5 bases). CDR3 bases: TGTGCCAGCAGCTTAGATGGGGCAGGCCTCCCCTCCTACGAGCAGTACTTC. Its protein product is CASSLDGAGLPSYEQYF. The full variable domain, its missing parts supplied by reference TRBV11-3 and TRBJ2-7, is EAGVVQSPRYKIIEKKQPVAFWCNPISGHNTLYWYLQNLGQGPELLIRYENEEAVDDSQLPKDRFSAERLKGVDSTLKIQPAELGDSAVYLCASSLDGAGLPSYEQYFGPGTRLTVT.